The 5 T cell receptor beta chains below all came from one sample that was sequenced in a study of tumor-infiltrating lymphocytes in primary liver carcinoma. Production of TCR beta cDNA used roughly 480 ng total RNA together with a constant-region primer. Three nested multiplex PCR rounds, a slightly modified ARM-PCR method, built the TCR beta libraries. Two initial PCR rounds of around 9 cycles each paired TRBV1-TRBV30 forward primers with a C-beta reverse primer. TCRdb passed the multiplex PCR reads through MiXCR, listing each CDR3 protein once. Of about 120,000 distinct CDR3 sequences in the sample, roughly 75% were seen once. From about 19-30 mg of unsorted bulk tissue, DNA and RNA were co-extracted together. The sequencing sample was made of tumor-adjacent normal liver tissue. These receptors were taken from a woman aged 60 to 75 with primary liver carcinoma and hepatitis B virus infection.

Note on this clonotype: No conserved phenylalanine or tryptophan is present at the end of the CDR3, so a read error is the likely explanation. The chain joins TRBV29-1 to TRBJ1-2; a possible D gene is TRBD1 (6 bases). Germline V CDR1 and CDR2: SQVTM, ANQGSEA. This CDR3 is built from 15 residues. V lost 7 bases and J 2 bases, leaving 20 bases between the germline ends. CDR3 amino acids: CSATKGLGHNYGYTL. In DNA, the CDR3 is TGCAGCGCAACAAAGGGACTGGGACACAACTATGGCTACACCTTA.

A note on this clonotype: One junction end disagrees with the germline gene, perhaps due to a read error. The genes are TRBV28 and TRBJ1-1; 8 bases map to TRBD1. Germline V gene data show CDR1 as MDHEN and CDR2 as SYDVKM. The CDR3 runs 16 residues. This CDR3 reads CAGSYRTWTGKGEAFF. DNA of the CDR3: TGTGCCGGCAGTTACAGAACCTGGACAGGGAAGGGTGAAGCTTTCTTT.

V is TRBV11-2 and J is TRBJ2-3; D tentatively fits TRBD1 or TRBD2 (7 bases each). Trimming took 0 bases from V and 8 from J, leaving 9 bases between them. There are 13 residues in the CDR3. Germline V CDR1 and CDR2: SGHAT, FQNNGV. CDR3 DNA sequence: TGTGCCAGCAGCTTAGACAGGGGGGGTACGCAGTATTTT. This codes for CASSLDRGGTQYF. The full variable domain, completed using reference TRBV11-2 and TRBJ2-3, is EAGVAQSPRYKIIEKRQSVAFWCNPISGHATLYWYQQILGQGPKLLIQFQNNGVVDDSQLPKDRFSAERLKGVDSTLKIQPAKLEDSAVYLCASSLDRGGTQYFGPGTRLTVL.

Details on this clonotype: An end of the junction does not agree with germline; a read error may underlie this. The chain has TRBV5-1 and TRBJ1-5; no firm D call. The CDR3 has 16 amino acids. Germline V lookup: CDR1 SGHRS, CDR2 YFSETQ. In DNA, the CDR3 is TGCGCCAGTAGCTTGGGTCGCGGAGGCGGTGACCAGCCCCAGCATTTT. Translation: CASSLGRGGGDQPQHF.

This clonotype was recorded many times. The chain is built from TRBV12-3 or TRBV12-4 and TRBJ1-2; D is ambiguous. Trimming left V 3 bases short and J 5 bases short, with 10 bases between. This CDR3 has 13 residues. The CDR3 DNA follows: TGTGCCAGCAGTTTGAAGGCGGATTATGGCTACACCTTC. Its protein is CASSLKADYGYTF.